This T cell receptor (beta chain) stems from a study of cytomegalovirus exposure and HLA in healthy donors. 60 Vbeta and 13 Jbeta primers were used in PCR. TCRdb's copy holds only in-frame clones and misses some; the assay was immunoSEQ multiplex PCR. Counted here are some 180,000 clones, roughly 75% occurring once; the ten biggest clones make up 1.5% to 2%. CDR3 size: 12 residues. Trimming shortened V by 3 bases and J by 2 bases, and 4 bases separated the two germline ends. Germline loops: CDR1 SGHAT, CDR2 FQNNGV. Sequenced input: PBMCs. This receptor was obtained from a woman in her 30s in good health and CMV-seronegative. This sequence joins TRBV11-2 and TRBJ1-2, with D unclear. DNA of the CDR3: TGTGCCAGCAGCTTCTCCAACTATGGCTACACCTTC. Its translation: CASSFSNYGYTF.